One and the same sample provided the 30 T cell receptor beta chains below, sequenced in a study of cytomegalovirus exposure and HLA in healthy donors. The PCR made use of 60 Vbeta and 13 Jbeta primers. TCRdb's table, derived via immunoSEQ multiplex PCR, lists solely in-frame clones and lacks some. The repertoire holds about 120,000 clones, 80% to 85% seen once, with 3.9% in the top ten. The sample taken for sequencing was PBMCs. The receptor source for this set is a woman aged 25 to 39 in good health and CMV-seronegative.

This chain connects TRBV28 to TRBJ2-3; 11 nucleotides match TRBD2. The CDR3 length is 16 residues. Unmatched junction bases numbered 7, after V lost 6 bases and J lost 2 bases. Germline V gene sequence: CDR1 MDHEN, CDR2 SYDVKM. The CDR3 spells CASSRPTSGTTDTQYF. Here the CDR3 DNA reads TGTGCCAGCAGCCGGCCGACTAGCGGGACCACAGATACGCAGTATTTT.

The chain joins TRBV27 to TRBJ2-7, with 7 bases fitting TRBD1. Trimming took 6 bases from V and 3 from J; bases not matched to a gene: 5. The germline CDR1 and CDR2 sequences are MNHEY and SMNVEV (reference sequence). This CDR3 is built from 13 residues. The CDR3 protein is CASSDRVNYEQYF. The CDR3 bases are TGTGCCAGCAGCGACAGGGTGAACTACGAGCAGTACTTC.

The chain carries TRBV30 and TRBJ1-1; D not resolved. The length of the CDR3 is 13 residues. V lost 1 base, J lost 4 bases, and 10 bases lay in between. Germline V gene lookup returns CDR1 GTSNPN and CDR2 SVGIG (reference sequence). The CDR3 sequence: CAWSGRWATEAFF. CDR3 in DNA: TGTGCCTGGAGTGGACGGTGGGCCACTGAAGCTTTCTTT.

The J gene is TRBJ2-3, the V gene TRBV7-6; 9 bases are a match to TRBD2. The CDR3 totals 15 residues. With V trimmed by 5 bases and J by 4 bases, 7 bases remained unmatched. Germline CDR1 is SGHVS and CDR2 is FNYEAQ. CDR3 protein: CASSVSGSTPDTQYF. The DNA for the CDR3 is TGTGCCAGCAGCGTTAGCGGGAGTACGCCAGATACGCAGTATTTT.

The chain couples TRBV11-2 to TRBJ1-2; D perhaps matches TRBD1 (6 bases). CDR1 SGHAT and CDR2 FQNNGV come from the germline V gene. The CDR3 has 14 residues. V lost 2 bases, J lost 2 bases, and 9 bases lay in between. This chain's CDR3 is CASSLRGGNYGYTF. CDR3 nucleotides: TGTGCCAGCAGCTTACGGGGGGGCAACTATGGCTACACCTTC.

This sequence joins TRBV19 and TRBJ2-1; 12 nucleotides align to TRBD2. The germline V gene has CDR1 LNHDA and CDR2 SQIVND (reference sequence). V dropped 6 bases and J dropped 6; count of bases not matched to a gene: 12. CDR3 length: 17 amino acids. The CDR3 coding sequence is TGTGCCAGTAGCCAGACTAGCGGGAGATTAGACAGCAATGAGCAGTTCTTC. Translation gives CASSQTSGRLDSNEQFF.

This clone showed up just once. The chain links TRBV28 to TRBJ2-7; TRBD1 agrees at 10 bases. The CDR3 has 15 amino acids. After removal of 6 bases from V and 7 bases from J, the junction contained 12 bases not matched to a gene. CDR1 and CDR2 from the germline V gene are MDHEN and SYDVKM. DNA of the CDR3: TGTGCCAGCAGAAATCCGGGACAGGGGTCAGAAGAGCAGTACTTC. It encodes CASRNPGQGSEEQYF.

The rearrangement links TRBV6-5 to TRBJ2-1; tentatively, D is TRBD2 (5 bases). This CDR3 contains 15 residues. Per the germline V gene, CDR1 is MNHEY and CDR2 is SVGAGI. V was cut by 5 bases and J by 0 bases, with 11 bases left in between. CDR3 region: CASSLDFSSYNEQFF. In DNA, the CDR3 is TGTGCCAGCAGTCTGGACTTCAGCTCCTACAATGAGCAGTTCTTC.

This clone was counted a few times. This CDR3 reads CARGGVRSQNTEAFF. In DNA, the CDR3 is TGTGCCAGAGGGGGGGTAAGGAGTCAGAACACTGAAGCTTTCTTT. The V gene is TRBV6-1, the J gene TRBJ1-1; a possible D gene is TRBD1 (6 bases). This CDR3 region has 15 residues. The V gene lost 9 bases and the J gene lost 1 base, with 18 bases spanning the gap. The germline V gene encodes CDR1 MNHNS and CDR2 SASEGT.

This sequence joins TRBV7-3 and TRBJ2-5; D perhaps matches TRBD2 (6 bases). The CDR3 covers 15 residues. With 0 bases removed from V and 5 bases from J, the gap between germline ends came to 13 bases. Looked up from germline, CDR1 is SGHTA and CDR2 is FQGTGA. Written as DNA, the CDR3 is TGTGCCAGCAGCTTAACGACGGGAGCCGGGGAGACCCAGTACTTC. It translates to CASSLTTGAGETQYF.

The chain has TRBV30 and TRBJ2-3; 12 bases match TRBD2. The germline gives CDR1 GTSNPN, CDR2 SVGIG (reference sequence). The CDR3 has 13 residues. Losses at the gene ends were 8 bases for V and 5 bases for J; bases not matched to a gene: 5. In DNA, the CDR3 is TGTGCCGGGACTAGCGGGCTCCGAGATACGCAGTATTTT. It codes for CAGTSGLRDTQYF.

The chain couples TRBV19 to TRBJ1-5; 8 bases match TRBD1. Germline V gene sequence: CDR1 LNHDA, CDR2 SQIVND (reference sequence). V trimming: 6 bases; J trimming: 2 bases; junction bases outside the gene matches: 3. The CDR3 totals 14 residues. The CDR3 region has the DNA TGTGCCAGTAGCGAGACAGGGGGCAATCAGCCCCAGCATTTT. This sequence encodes CASSETGGNQPQHF.

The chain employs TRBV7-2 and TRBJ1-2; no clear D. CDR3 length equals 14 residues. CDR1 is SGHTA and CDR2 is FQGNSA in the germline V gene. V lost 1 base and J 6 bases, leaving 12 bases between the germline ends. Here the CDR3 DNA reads TGTGCCAGCAGCTTAGGAGCCAGGTTAGATGGCTACACCTTC. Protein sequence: CASSLGARLDGYTF. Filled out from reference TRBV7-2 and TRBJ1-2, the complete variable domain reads GAGVSQSPSNKVTEKGKDVELRCDPISGHTALYWYRQSLGQGLEFLIYFQGNSAPDKSGLPSDRFSAERTGGSVSTLTIQRTQQEDSAVYLCASSLGARLDGYTFGSGTRLTVV.

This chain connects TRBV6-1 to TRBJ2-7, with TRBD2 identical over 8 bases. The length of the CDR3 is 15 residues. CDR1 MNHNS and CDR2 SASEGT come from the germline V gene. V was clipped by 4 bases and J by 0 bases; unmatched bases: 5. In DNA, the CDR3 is TGTGCCAGCAGTGGGCGGGGGGCGAGCTCCTACGAGCAGTACTTC. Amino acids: CASSGRGASSYEQYF.

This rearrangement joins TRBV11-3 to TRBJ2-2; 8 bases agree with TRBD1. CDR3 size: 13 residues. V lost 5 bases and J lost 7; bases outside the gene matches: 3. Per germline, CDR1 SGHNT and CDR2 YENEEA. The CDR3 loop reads CASSLDRGGELFF. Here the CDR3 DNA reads TGTGCCAGCAGCCTCGACAGGGGCGGGGAGCTGTTTTTT. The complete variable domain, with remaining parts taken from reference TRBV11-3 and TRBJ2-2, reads EAGVVQSPRYKIIEKKQPVAFWCNPISGHNTLYWYLQNLGQGPELLIRYENEEAVDDSQLPKDRFSAERLKGVDSTLKIQPAELGDSAVYLCASSLDRGGELFFGEGSRLTVL.

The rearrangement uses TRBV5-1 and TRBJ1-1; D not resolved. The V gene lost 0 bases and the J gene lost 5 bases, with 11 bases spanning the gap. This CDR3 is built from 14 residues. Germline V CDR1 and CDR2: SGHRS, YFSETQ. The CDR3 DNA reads TGCGCCAGCAGCTTGGTCGGGGTAGGAACTGAAGCTTTCTTT. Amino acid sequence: CASSLVGVGTEAFF.

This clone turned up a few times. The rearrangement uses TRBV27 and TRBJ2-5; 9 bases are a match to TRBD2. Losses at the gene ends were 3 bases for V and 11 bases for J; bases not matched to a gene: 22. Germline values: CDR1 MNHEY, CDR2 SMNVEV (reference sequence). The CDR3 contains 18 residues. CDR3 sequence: CASSFFEDFLREGTEQYF. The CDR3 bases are TGTGCCAGCAGTTTTTTTGAGGACTTCTTGCGGGAGGGAACTGAGCAGTACTTC.

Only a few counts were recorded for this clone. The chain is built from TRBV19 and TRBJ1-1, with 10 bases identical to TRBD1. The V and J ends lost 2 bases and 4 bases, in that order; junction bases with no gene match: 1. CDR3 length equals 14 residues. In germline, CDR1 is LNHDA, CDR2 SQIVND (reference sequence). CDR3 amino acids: CASSIWTGGTEAFF. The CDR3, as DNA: TGTGCCAGTAGTATATGGACAGGGGGCACTGAAGCTTTCTTT.

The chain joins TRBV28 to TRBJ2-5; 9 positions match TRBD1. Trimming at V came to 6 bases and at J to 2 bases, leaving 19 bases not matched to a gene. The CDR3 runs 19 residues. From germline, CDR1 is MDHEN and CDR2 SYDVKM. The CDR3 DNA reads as TGTGCCAGCAGCACAGGAGGATTTGCCCGGGACAGGGTACAAGAGACCCAGTACTTC. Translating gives CASSTGGFARDRVQETQYF.

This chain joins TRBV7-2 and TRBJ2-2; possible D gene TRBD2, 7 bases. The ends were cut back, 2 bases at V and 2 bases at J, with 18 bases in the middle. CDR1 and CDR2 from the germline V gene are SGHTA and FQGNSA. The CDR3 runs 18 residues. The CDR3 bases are TGTGCCAGCAGCTTAAGTGGTAGGGGGGGCAGCAACACCGGGGAGCTGTTTTTT. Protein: CASSLSGRGGSNTGELFF.

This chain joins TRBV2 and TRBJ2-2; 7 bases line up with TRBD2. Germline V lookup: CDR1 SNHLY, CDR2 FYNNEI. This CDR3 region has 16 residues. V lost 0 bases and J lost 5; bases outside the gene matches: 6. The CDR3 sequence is CASSEAPGGGTGELFF. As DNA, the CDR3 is TGTGCCAGCAGTGAAGCCCCGGGAGGTGGGACCGGGGAGCTGTTTTTT.

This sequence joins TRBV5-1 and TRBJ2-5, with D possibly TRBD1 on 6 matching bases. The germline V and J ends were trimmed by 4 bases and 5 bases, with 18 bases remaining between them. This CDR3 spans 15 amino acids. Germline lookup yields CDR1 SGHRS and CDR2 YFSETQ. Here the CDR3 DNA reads TGCGCCAGCAGCCCAGGGGTTGGGGGCTTGGAGACCCAGTACTTC. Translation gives CASSPGVGGLETQYF.

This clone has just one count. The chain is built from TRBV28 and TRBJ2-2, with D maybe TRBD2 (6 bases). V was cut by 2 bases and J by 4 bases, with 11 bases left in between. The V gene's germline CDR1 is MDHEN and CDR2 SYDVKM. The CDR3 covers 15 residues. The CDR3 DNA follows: TGTGCCAGCAGTTTACCGGGGGTTGGCACCGGGGAGCTGTTTTTT. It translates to CASSLPGVGTGELFF. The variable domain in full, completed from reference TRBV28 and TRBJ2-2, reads DVKVTQSSRYLVKRTGEKVFLECVQDMDHENMFWYRQDPGLGLRLIYFSYDVKMKEKGDIPEGYSVSREKKERFSLILESASTNQTSMYLCASSLPGVGTGELFFGEGSRLTVL.

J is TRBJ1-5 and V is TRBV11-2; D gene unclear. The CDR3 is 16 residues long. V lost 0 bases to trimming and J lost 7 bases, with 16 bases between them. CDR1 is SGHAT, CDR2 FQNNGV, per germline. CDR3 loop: CASSLDLSGSGQPQHF. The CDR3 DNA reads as TGTGCCAGCAGCTTAGATCTTTCAGGCTCAGGACAGCCCCAGCATTTT.

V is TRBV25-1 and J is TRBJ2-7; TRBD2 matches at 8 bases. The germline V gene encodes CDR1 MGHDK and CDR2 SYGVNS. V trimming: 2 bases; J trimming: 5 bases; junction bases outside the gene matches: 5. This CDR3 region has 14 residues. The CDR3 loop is CASSEPGLENEQYF. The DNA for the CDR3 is TGTGCCAGCAGTGAACCGGGACTAGAAAACGAGCAGTACTTC.

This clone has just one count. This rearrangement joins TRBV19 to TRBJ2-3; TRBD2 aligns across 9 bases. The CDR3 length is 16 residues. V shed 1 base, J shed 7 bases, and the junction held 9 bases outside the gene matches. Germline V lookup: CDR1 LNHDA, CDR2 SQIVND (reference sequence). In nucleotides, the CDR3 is TGTGCCAGTAGTATAGTAGGGCGGGAGGGCCGTAATACGCAGTATTTT. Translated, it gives CASSIVGREGRNTQYF. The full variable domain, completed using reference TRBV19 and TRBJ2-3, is DGGITQSPKYLFRKEGQNVTLSCEQNLNHDAMYWYRQDPGQGLRLIYYSQIVNDFQKGDIAEGYSVSREKKESFPLTVTSAQKNPTAFYLCASSIVGREGRNTQYFGPGTRLTVL.

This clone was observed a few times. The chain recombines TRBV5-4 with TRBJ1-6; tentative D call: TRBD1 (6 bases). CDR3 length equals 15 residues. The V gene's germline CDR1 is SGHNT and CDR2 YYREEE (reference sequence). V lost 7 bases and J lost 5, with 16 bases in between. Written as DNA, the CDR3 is TGTGCCAGCTCCCTGGGGGCCCACGATAATTCACCCCTCCACTTT. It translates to CASSLGAHDNSPLHF. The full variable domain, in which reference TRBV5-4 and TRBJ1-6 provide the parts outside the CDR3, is ETGVTQSPTHLIKTRGQQVTLRCSSQSGHNTVSWYQQALGQGPQFIFQYYREEENGRGNFPPRFSGLQFPNYSSELNVNALELDDSALYLCASSLGAHDNSPLHFGNGTRLTVT.

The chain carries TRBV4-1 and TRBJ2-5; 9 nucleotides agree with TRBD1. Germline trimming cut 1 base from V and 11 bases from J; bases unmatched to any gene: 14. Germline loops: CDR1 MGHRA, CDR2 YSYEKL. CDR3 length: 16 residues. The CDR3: CASSQAVLQGAYEQYF. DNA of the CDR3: TGCGCCAGCAGCCAAGCAGTTCTACAGGGGGCGTATGAGCAGTACTTC.

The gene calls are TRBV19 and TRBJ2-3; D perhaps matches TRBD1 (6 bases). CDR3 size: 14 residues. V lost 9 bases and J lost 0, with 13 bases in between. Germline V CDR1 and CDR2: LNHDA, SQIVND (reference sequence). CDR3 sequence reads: CASTGPLSTDTQYF. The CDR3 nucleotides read TGTGCCAGCACAGGGCCCTTGAGCACAGATACGCAGTATTTT. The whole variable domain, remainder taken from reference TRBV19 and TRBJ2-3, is DGGITQSPKYLFRKEGQNVTLSCEQNLNHDAMYWYRQDPGQGLRLIYYSQIVNDFQKGDIAEGYSVSREKKESFPLTVTSAQKNPTAFYLCASTGPLSTDTQYFGPGTRLTVL.

DNA of the CDR3: TGCGCCAGCAGCCAAGGGGAGCGGGGTGGCTCCTACAATGAGCAGTTCTTC. Translating it yields CASSQGERGGSYNEQFF. The chain recombines TRBV4-1 with TRBJ2-1; 7 bases match TRBD2. CDR3 length: 17 residues. J gave up 0 bases and V 1 base, and 6 bases lay outside the gene matches. Germline assignment: CDR1 MGHRA and CDR2 YSYEKL.